This TCR beta chain was recovered during a study of CD8 T cells in Susac syndrome. An amount of RNA that ranged from about 0.45 to 1 ug was reverse transcribed with random hexamers. TCRdb recomputed calls from the immunoSEQ multiplex PCR reads with MiXCR, one row per CDR3 protein. The sample includes around 130,000 distinct CDR3 sequences, roughly 94% of them seen just once. The CDR3 extends over 13 amino acids. Germline V gene sequence: CDR1 DFQATT, CDR2 SNEGSKA (reference sequence). V was clipped by 5 bases and J by 5 bases, with 15 bases between them. TEMRA cells were enriched by FACS, and CD4+ and CD8+ T cells were negatively isolated. This clonotype appeared a single time.

The chain is built from TRBV20-1 and TRBJ2-5; perhaps D is TRBD1 or TRBD2 (5 bases each). The clonotype comes from a human donor with multiple sclerosis. Material for sequencing was CD4+ T cells from PBMCs. The CDR3 is CSASMGVGETQYF. CDR3 in DNA: TGCAGTGCTTCGATGGGGGTCGGGGAGACCCAGTACTTC.